This TCR beta chain was sequenced for a study of cytomegalovirus exposure and HLA in healthy donors. Germline V gene lookup returns CDR1 GTSNPN and CDR2 SVGIG (reference sequence). Trimming left V 2 bases short and J 2 bases short, with 16 bases between. The CDR3 has 16 amino acids. Overall study findings and caveats: Later analysis associated a missense DCLRE1C variant with TCR beta V- and J-gene trimming. Under in vitro conditions, three CMV-associated chains were confirmed as specific for CMV antigens.

A remark on this clone: Its antigen is not identified. Other DNA sequences in this specimen translate into the identical CDR3.

PCR used 60 Vbeta primers and 13 Jbeta primers. Measured with immunoSEQ multiplex PCR; TCRdb has only the in-frame clones, and not every one. The sample records around 210,000 clones, 79% being singletons. The sample taken for sequencing was PBMCs. The origin of this receptor is a man between 50 and 59 years old in good health and CMV-seronegative. This chain joins TRBV30 and TRBJ1-5; D is possibly TRBD1 (6 bases). The DNA for the CDR3 is TGTGCCTGGAGTTTGGGGGGGCGAAGGGGCAATCAGCCCCAGCATTTT. Translation gives CAWSLGGRRGNQPQHF.